This T cell receptor beta chain was identified during a study of patients and donors after allogeneic stem cell transplantation. This CDR3 spans 11 amino acids. The V gene's germline CDR1 is MNHEY and CDR2 SVGAGI. Trimming took 2 bases from V and 5 from J, leaving 4 bases between them. One entry per CDR3 protein results from TCRdb running MiXCR on the RT-PCR reads. The profile covers about a million distinct CDR3 sequences, with approximately 19% appearing a single time and roughly 6.4% taken by the ten largest. This clonotype was observed a handful of times. The sequence was collected from a human donor who was either an allogeneic HSCT recipient or a stem cell or donor lymphocyte infusion donor (not recorded which). It is not recorded whose cells these are; they may come from a transplant donor. This chain connects TRBV6-5 to TRBJ2-7; D ambiguous. The sample taken for sequencing was blood, either unsorted or a sorted T cell fraction (not recorded which). Here the CDR3 DNA reads TGTGCCAGCAGTTACATCGACGAGCAGTACTTC. Translated, it gives CASSYIDEQYF.